A selection of T cell receptor beta chains follows, all from one sample in a study of blood T cell repertoires in COVID-19. Produced via immunoSEQ multiplex PCR; TCRdb's table is partial and in-frame only. Here the sample spans about 76,000 clones, approximately 90% being singletons. The sequencing sample was made of peripheral blood. These receptors were collected from a man aged 30 to 39 with acute or convalescent COVID-19. Both conserved end residues are part of each CDR3. Each record gives: D gene, J gene, V gene, clone size, CDR3 DNA, CDR3 protein. A D gene is named only where the DNA matches it firmly. For some rows the clone size is stated as once, few or many, or as a class when expanded; others skip it.

TRBD2	TRBJ2-1	TRBV7-8	-	TGTGCCAGCAGCTTAGAGCGGGATGATTCCAACGATGAGCAGTTCTTC	CASSLERDDSNDEQFF
-	TRBJ2-7	TRBV5-5	-	TGTGCCAGCTCGGAAGGGGGGAGGGCCAGATACGAGCAGTACTTC	CASSEGGRARYEQYF
TRBD2	TRBJ2-2	TRBV6-5	-	TGTGCCAGCAGTTCAGCGGGAGAGGCGGACACCGGGGAGCTGTTTTTT	CASSSAGEADTGELFF
TRBD2	TRBJ2-1	TRBV15	-	TGTGCCACCAGCGGCAAAGGGGAGGGCCACAATGAGCAGTTCTTC	CATSGKGEGHNEQFF
-	TRBJ2-6	TRBV7-8	once	TGTGCCAGCAGCCGTGAGGGCTCCTCTGGGGCCAACGTCCTGACTTTC	CASSREGSSGANVLTF
-	TRBJ2-5	TRBV5-1	-	TGCGCCAGCAGCTCCCTCCCGGGGGTCGCAGAGACCCAGTACTTC	CASSSLPGVAETQYF
TRBD1	TRBJ1-2	TRBV6-6	-	TGTGCCAGCAGTACTTACAGGGGTGATGGCTACACCTTC	CASSTYRGDGYTF
TRBD2	TRBJ2-2	TRBV24-1	-	TGTGCCACCAGTGATCACCCGGGACTAGCGGGCACGAACACCGGGGAGCTGTTTTTT	CATSDHPGLAGTNTGELFF
TRBD2	TRBJ2-2	TRBV10-1	-	TGCGCCACCTCTCCGGGACTAGCGGGTGACACCGGGGAGCTGTTTTTT	CATSPGLAGDTGELFF
TRBD1	TRBJ1-4	TRBV18	once	TGTGCCAGCTCACTTGGGACAGGATTAAATGAAAAACTGTTTTTT	CASSLGTGLNEKLFF
-	TRBJ2-3	TRBV29-1	-	TGCAGCGTTGAGCAAACCCCCTCCGGGACACCAGATACGCAGTATTTT	CSVEQTPSGTPDTQYF
-	TRBJ1-5	TRBV18	-	TGTGCCAGCTCACCAGCAGGGGACCAACAGCCCCAGCATTTT	CASSPAGDQQPQHF
-	TRBJ1-1	TRBV4-2	-	TGTGCCAGCAGCCAAGATGGGGGCCTTGAAGCTTTCTTT	CASSQDGGLEAFF
-	TRBJ1-2	TRBV5-1	-	TGCGCCAGCATACTCCAACCAGGCCATAACTATGGCTACACCTTC	CASILQPGHNYGYTF
-	TRBJ2-7	TRBV5-1	-	TGCGCCAGCGCCAGGGGTGGAACCTACGAGCAGTACTTC	CASARGGTYEQYF
TRBD1	TRBJ1-1	TRBV14	once	TGTGCCAGCAGCCGCCCAACAGGGGGCGCCACGGCTTTCTTT	CASSRPTGGATAFF
TRBD1	TRBJ1-1	TRBV25-1	once	TGTGCCAGCAGTTACGACAGGGGGCTCGCTTTCTTT	CASSYDRGLAFF
-	TRBJ2-1	TRBV20-1	-	TGCAGTGCTCCCTGGAGAAATGAGCAGTTCTTC	CSAPWRNEQFF
TRBD1	TRBJ1-1	TRBV6-1	-	TGTGCCAGCAGTGGTGACAGGGGCGATGTTATGAACACTGAAGCTTTCTTT	CASSGDRGDVMNTEAFF
-	TRBJ2-3	TRBV18	once	TGTGCCAGCTCACCACCGGGCAGGTTTTCAGATACGCAGTATTTT	CASSPPGRFSDTQYF
-	TRBJ2-1	TRBV5-1	-	TGCGCCAGCAGCTTGGTAGTTTACAGTACTGAGCAGTTCTTC	CASSLVVYSTEQFF
TRBD2	TRBJ2-6	TRBV19	-	TGTGCCAGTAGATTGCGGGGGGTCCCCGGGGCCAACGTCCTGACTTTC	CASRLRGVPGANVLTF
-	TRBJ2-1	TRBV10-3	few	TGTGCCATCAGTGAGTTGGCGGTACAGGTGATGAATGAGCAGTTCTTC	CAISELAVQVMNEQFF
-	TRBJ1-6	TRBV28	few	TGTGCCAGCGGGAGATCAAATAATTCACCCCTCCACTTT	CASGRSNNSPLHF
-	TRBJ2-3	TRBV28	-	TGTGCCAGCAGTTTTTTAGGGGGAGGGCCTCAAGATACGCAGTATTTT	CASSFLGGGPQDTQYF
TRBD1	TRBJ1-6	TRBV19	-	TGTGCCAGTAGTACTCCTGGGACAGGCGGGAATTCACCCCTCCACTTT	CASSTPGTGGNSPLHF
TRBD1	TRBJ2-5	TRBV27	-	TGTGCCAGCAGTGAGGACAGGGGAGGCGAGACCCAGTACTTC	CASSEDRGGETQYF
-	TRBJ2-5	TRBV5-4	once	TGTGCCAGCAGCTTCGAAGGACAGATACAAGAGACCCAGTACTTC	CASSFEGQIQETQYF
-	TRBJ1-2	TRBV28	-	TGTGCCAGCAGTACCCAGGACAGCTATGGCTACACCTTC	CASSTQDSYGYTF
TRBD1	TRBJ1-1	TRBV19	-	TGTGCCAGTAGTATCACCACAGGGGTCCGGAACACTGAAGCTTTCTTT	CASSITTGVRNTEAFF
-	TRBJ2-7	TRBV30	few	TGTGCCTGGAGTGTAGAACGGGAGATCCACGAGCAGTACTTC	CAWSVEREIHEQYF
TRBD1	TRBJ1-1	TRBV18	-	TGTGCCAGCTCACCACTTGTACTGACAGGGAGAAGCTACACTGAAGCTTTCTTT	CASSPLVLTGRSYTEAFF
-	TRBJ1-6	TRBV10-2	-	TGCGCCAGCAGCTCCACAGGGCTTAGCTCCTATAATTCACCCCTCCACTTT	CASSSTGLSSYNSPLHF
TRBD2	TRBJ2-7	TRBV27	-	TGTGCCAGCAGCCTAGCCTCCGGGACTATCTACGAGCAGTACTTC	CASSLASGTIYEQYF
TRBD2	TRBJ2-2	TRBV5-5	-	TGTGCCAGCAGCACCGGGACTAGCGAAAGAACCGGGGAGCTGTTTTTT	CASSTGTSERTGELFF
-	TRBJ2-1	TRBV3-1/TRBV3-2	-	TGTGCCAGCAGCCTTAGAACCGGGACACGCTCCTACAATGAGCAGTTCTTC	CASSLRTGTRSYNEQFF
-	TRBJ2-1	TRBV20-1	-	TGCAGTGTTTTCCGAGGCAATGAGCAGTTCTTC	CSVFRGNEQFF
-	TRBJ1-1	TRBV18	once	TGTGCCAGCTCATCTCGGACAGCTAACACTGAAGCTTTCTTT	CASSSRTANTEAFF
TRBD2	TRBJ2-1	TRBV2	-	TGTGCCAGCAGAGGGGGACTAGCGGGGTACAATGAGCAGTTCTTC	CASRGGLAGYNEQFF
TRBD1	TRBJ1-6	TRBV20-1	-	TGCAGTGCTAGTGACGGGACAGGGGCTTCACCCCTCCACTTT	CSASDGTGASPLHF
-	TRBJ2-7	TRBV10-2	-	TGCGCCAGCAGTGATTCGCCCCCAGAGGGTTCTACCTACGAGCAGTACTTC	CASSDSPPEGSTYEQYF
-	TRBJ2-7	TRBV6-2/TRBV6-3	-	TGTGCCAGCAGTCTTACTACCTTTTACGAGCAGTACTTC	CASSLTTFYEQYF
-	TRBJ2-7	TRBV29-1	-	TGCAGCGTTGTCCCCAAGGGGCAGCCTACCTACGAGCAGTACTTC	CSVVPKGQPTYEQYF
-	TRBJ2-7	TRBV2	-	TGTGCCAGCAGTGCATCCGGGGCCTACGAGCAGTACTTC	CASSASGAYEQYF
-	TRBJ1-1	TRBV4-2	-	TGTGCCAGCAGCCCAGAGGGAGGAAACACTGAAGCTTTCTTT	CASSPEGGNTEAFF
-	TRBJ1-2	TRBV5-6	-	TGTGCCAGCAGCCACCTGGATCGGGAGCTCTATGGCTACACCTTC	CASSHLDRELYGYTF
TRBD2	TRBJ2-2	TRBV19	once	TGTGCCAGGTCGCGGGGGTACACCGGGGAGCTGTTTTTT	CARSRGYTGELFF
-	TRBJ1-3	TRBV9	-	TGTGCCAGCAGCGTAGGCGGGATACTCGGAAACACCATATATTTT	CASSVGGILGNTIYF
TRBD2	TRBJ2-1	TRBV3-1/TRBV3-2	-	TGTGCCAGCAGCCAGGGGTTTAGCGGGAGGGCCGGGTCCTACAATGAGCAGTTCTTC	CASSQGFSGRAGSYNEQFF
TRBD2	TRBJ2-7	TRBV6-1	-	TGTGCCAGCAGTGGCTACGGGACTAGCGGCTACCCAAGCTCCTACGAGCAGTACTTC	CASSGYGTSGYPSSYEQYF
TRBD2	TRBJ2-3	TRBV3-1/TRBV3-2	-	TGTGCCAGCAGCCCCTTCGGACTAGCGGGAGGGCTAGGTACGCAGTATTTT	CASSPFGLAGGLGTQYF
-	TRBJ2-7	TRBV11-1	-	TGTGCCAGCAGCTTAGTCCCCGGGAAAACGGTCGAGCAGTACTTC	CASSLVPGKTVEQYF
-	TRBJ1-3	TRBV28	many	TGTGCCAGCAGTTCGACAGGAAGAAGAAACACCATATATTTT	CASSSTGRRNTIYF
TRBD1	TRBJ2-7	TRBV5-6	-	TGTGCCAGCAGCCTACCCGGGACAGGGGGCTACGAGCAGTACTTC	CASSLPGTGGYEQYF
-	TRBJ2-2	TRBV4-1	-	TGCGCCAGCAGCAGAGAACTGTCTTTTACGGCCGGGGAGCTGTTTTTT	CASSRELSFTAGELFF